A selection of T cell receptor beta chains follows, all from one sample in a study of vaccination effects on CD4 cells after COVID-19. Sequenced by immunoSEQ multiplex PCR; TCRdb stores in-frame clones only, minus some. Among 55,000 or so clones listed, more than 75% were seen once. No antigens are known for them. Sequences were derived from CD4+ T cells from PBMCs cultured with HIV peptides, sampled before COVID-19 vaccination. The receptors here all came from a human donor who had a prior SARS-CoV-2 infection. The CDR3 runs from the conserved cysteine through the conserved F or W. The D gene is left open where the match is weak. Clone sizes are given selectively: once, few, many, or a class where the clone is expanded.

>TRBJ2-7|.|TRBV5-6|.
CASSLGDYEQYF
TGTGCCAGCAGCTTGGGGGACTACGAGCAGTACTTC
>TRBJ1-4|.|TRBV2|.
CASLRRGDINEKLFF
TGTGCCAGCTTACGTAGGGGGGACATTAATGAAAAACTGTTTTTT
>TRBJ2-6|.|TRBV6-1|TRBD2
CASSEGGGGLVSGANVLTF
TGTGCCAGCAGTGAAGGGGGGGGAGGTTTAGTCTCTGGGGCCAACGTCCTGACTTTC
>TRBJ2-1|.|TRBV3-1/TRBV3-2|TRBD2
CASSQTGLASSYNEQFF
TGTGCCAGCAGCCAAACCGGACTAGCGAGCTCCTACAATGAGCAGTTCTTC
>TRBJ2-7|.|TRBV6-2/TRBV6-3|TRBD2
CASSYLAGGLYEQYF
TGTGCCAGCAGTTACTTAGCGGGAGGCCTATACGAGCAGTACTTC
>TRBJ2-2|.|TRBV7-9|TRBD2
CASSLTLAGGSGELFF
TGTGCCAGCAGCCTCACCCTAGCGGGAGGGTCCGGGGAGCTGTTTTTT
>TRBJ1-2|.|TRBV27|TRBD1
CASSAWTGDGYTF
TGTGCCAGCAGTGCCTGGACAGGTGATGGCTACACCTTC
>TRBJ1-3|few|TRBV2|.
CASKAEAATIYF
TGTGCAAGCAAGGCAGAGGCAGCAACCATATATTTT
>TRBJ1-4|.|TRBV7-9|.
CASSQDGHNEKLFF
TGTGCCAGCAGCCAAGACGGTCACAATGAAAAACTGTTTTTT
>TRBJ2-2|.|TRBV18|.
CASSRRVDTGELFF
TGTGCCAGCTCACGGCGGGTAGACACCGGGGAGCTGTTTTTT
>TRBJ2-2|.|TRBV5-1|TRBD2
CASSLEASGVNTGELFF
TGCGCCAGCAGCTTGGAGGCTAGCGGGGTGAACACCGGGGAGCTGTTTTTT
>TRBJ2-7|.|TRBV11-1|TRBD1
CASSLGQGYYEQYF
TGTGCCAGCAGCTTAGGACAGGGCTACTACGAGCAGTACTTC
>TRBJ1-1|few|TRBV18|TRBD1
CASSLRQGVTEAFF
TGTGCCAGCTCACTTAGACAGGGAGTAACTGAAGCTTTCTTT
>TRBJ1-2|.|TRBV2|.
CASSEWSLRSGYGYTF
TGTGCCAGCAGTGAATGGTCTCTACGATCGGGGTATGGCTACACCTTC
>TRBJ2-5|.|TRBV12-3/TRBV12-4|.
CASSPGNEETQYF
TGTGCCAGCAGTCCAGGGAACGAAGAGACCCAGTACTTC
>TRBJ1-3|.|TRBV28|.
CASSLAGVGGNTIYF
TGTGCCAGCAGTTTGGCAGGGGTCGGTGGAAACACCATATATTTT
>TRBJ2-5|.|TRBV18|TRBD2
CASSPARLAGETQYF
TGTGCCAGCTCACCAGCCCGACTAGCGGGAGAGACCCAGTACTTC
>TRBJ1-2|.|TRBV7-2|.
CASSLAGEGYTF
TGTGCCAGCAGCTTAGCAGGGGAGGGCTACACCTTC
>TRBJ1-3|once|TRBV4-3|.
CASKPGRGSGNTIYF
TGCGCCAGCAAACCGGGACGGGGCTCTGGAAACACCATATATTTT
>TRBJ1-3|.|TRBV2|.
CASSEEMSGNTIYF
TGTGCCAGCAGTGAAGAGATGTCTGGAAACACCATATATTTT
>TRBJ2-7|.|TRBV11-3|.
CASSFNHQSFEQYF
TGTGCCAGCAGCTTTAATCACCAATCCTTCGAGCAGTACTTC
>TRBJ2-4|.|TRBV7-3|.
CASSQTGGAKNIQYF
TGTGCCAGCAGCCAGACAGGCGGCGCCAAAAACATTCAGTACTTC
>TRBJ1-1|.|TRBV29-1|.
CSVKRNPIRWNTEAFF
TGCAGCGTTAAAAGGAACCCCATAAGGTGGAACACTGAAGCTTTCTTT
>TRBJ2-4|.|TRBV4-1|TRBD2
CASSQHALLLAGAVRTKNIQYF
TGCGCCAGCAGCCAACATGCCCTCCTACTAGCGGGGGCCGTACGAACCAAAAACATTCAGTACTTC
>TRBJ2-3|.|TRBV6-5|.
CASTRYQEPTDTQYF
TGTGCCAGCACCCGGTATCAGGAACCCACAGATACGCAGTATTTT
>TRBJ1-5|.|TRBV7-8|.
CASSSQSNQPQHF
TGTGCCAGCAGCTCCCAAAGCAATCAGCCCCAGCATTTT
>TRBJ1-5|medium-sized|TRBV28|.
CASSLYRQPQHF
TGTGCCAGCAGTTTATATCGTCAGCCCCAGCATTTT
>TRBJ2-7|.|TRBV13|.
CASSPEGGYEQYF
TGTGCCAGCAGCCCAGAGGGGGGCTACGAGCAGTACTTC
>TRBJ2-7|.|TRBV7-3|TRBD2
CASSLGRESVYEQYF
TGTGCCAGCAGCTTAGGGCGGGAGTCCGTCTACGAGCAGTACTTC
>TRBJ2-3|few|TRBV5-4|.
CASSHDSRKISDTQYF
TGTGCCAGCAGCCACGACTCCCGGAAGATATCAGATACGCAGTATTTT
>TRBJ2-3|.|TRBV13|.
CASSFRLEYTDTQYF
TGTGCCAGCAGCTTTCGGCTGGAGTACACAGATACGCAGTATTTT
>TRBJ1-2|.|TRBV6-1|.
CASSESGFYGYTF
TGTGCCAGCAGTGAATCAGGGTTCTATGGCTACACCTTC
>TRBJ1-2|.|TRBV5-6|TRBD1
CASSIRDRGPWGYTF
TGTGCCAGCAGCATCCGGGACAGGGGGCCTTGGGGCTACACCTTC
>TRBJ2-3|.|TRBV18|.
CASSPLLFVADTQYF
TGTGCCAGCTCACCACTTTTGTTTGTCGCAGATACGCAGTATTTT
>TRBJ2-1|once|TRBV5-1|TRBD1
CASSLVLGQGNEQFF
TGCGCCAGCAGCTTGGTGTTGGGACAGGGTAATGAGCAGTTCTTC
>TRBJ1-4|.|TRBV6-5|.
CASSYQLTTTNEKLFF
TGTGCCAGCAGTTACCAATTGACAACAACTAATGAAAAACTGTTTTTT
>TRBJ2-3|once|TRBV11-2|.
CASSSLGGGRADTQYF
TGTGCCAGCAGCTCTCTGGGGGGGGGCAGGGCAGATACGCAGTATTTT
>TRBJ2-1|.|TRBV9|.
CASSADEGFYNEQFF
TGTGCCAGCAGCGCCGATGAGGGGTTCTACAATGAGCAGTTCTTC
>TRBJ2-2|.|TRBV7-9|.
CASSLYPEDPGELFF
TGTGCCAGCAGCTTATACCCAGAAGACCCCGGGGAGCTGTTTTTT
>TRBJ2-5|.|TRBV5-6|.
CASSLAFRVETQYF
TGTGCCAGCAGCTTGGCCTTCAGGGTTGAGACCCAGTACTTC
>TRBJ1-3|few|TRBV7-9|.
CASSLDGSFPSGNTIYF
TGTGCCAGCAGCTTAGACGGCAGCTTTCCTTCTGGAAACACCATATATTTT
>TRBJ2-2|once|TRBV6-5|.
CASSSGRTGELFF
TGTGCCAGCAGTTCCGGACGAACCGGGGAGCTGTTTTTT
>TRBJ1-6|.|TRBV12-3/TRBV12-4|TRBD1
CASSQGAVSPLHF
TGTGCCAGCAGCCAGGGGGCTGTTTCACCCCTCCACTTT
>TRBJ2-1|.|TRBV7-9|.
CASSPYGRGGFVQQFF
TGTGCCAGCAGCCCGTACGGGAGAGGGGGTTTCGTGCAGCAGTTCTTC
>TRBJ1-5|few|TRBV27|TRBD1
CASRPSTGGNQPQHF
TGTGCCAGCAGACCAAGCACAGGGGGCAATCAGCCCCAGCATTTT